The clone carrying this T cell receptor beta chain counts as medium-sized. Antigen: not known. This entry is derived from a study of persistence of HIV-infected CD4 T cells. Study-level results: Proviral oligoclonality tracked with TCR oligoclonality within the same sorted cells.

This was the immunoSEQ version 4 assay in survey mode. Here immunoSEQ multiplex PCR was the method, and the copy in TCRdb shows in-frame clones only, minus some. The table lists some 16,000 clones, around three fifths of them singletons. The CDR3 has 14 residues. Losses at the gene ends were 0 bases for V and 8 bases for J; bases not matched to a gene: 4. CDR1 is WNHNN and CDR2 is SYGVQD in the germline V gene (reference sequence). Stimulation used approximately 9.1 ug/mL lysate from CMV-infected fibroblasts. Responding CD4+ T cells were sorted by upregulation of both CD40 ligand and CD69. V is TRBV10-1 and J is TRBJ2-1; 7 positions match TRBD1. The source is an adult woman with HIV who was CMV-seropositive. The specimen comprised CD4+ T cells sorted from PBMCs after roughly 18-hour stimulation, sampled from a patient who received antiretroviral therapy. CDR3 protein: CASSESLGGYEQFF. CDR3 nucleotide sequence: TGCGCCAGCAGTGAGTCGTTAGGGGGCTATGAGCAGTTCTTC.